This T cell receptor beta chain is drawn from a study of blood T cells in healthy people across ages. Trimming took off 8 bases at V and 7 bases at J, with 12 bases between the two ends. Looked up from germline, CDR1 is MNHEY and CDR2 is SVGAGI. This CDR3 spans 11 amino acids. Concerning this clonotype itself: Its matching antigen is unknown. A read error may explain this, as a much larger clone is one base away.

A second PCR of roughly 7 to 11 cycles used a sample-barcoded 5' primer and a J-beta primer mix. TCRdb called the 5' RACE reads again in MiXCR, with one record for every CDR3 protein. The sample shows over a million distinct CDR3 sequences, approximately 43% of them seen only once. Study-wide results and caveats: Donor CMV infection status was unknown, possibly confounding age-related changes in expanded clonotypes. Measured against age, TCR beta diversity per million T cells decreased in a roughly linear manner.

Sequenced input: blood. The receptor was derived from a woman between 18 and 30 years old in good health. The chain employs TRBV6-5 and TRBJ2-7, with D possibly TRBD1 on 7 matching bases. The DNA of the CDR3 is TGTGCCAGCGCTGCAGGGGGGGAGCAGTACTTC. Its translation is CASAAGGEQYF.